These 29 T cell receptor beta chains originate from one sample sequenced in a study of OX40 agonist ivuxolimab in advanced cancers. Using immunoSEQ multiplex PCR, the repertoire was profiled, and TCRdb retains in-frame clones only, with some absent. This sample has tens of thousands of clones, with approximately 88% found just once. The sample was CD4+ or CD8+ T cells sorted from blood, taken in a trial of the OX40 agonist ivuxolimab. These receptors were obtained from an adult with an advanced solid tumor such as melanoma, head and neck, liver or kidney cancer.

The chain combines TRBV29-1 with TRBJ1-3, with D unclear. The CDR3 is 16 amino acids. From germline, CDR1 is SQVTM and CDR2 ANQGSEA. Trimming stripped 4 bases from V and 0 bases from J, with 16 bases between. CDR3 coding DNA: TGCAGCGTTGTGGCTTCGCAGGCCTTCTCTGGAAACACCATATATTTT. Its protein product is CSVVASQAFSGNTIYF.

The chain carries TRBV5-6 and TRBJ2-7; 8 nucleotides align to TRBD1. Losses at the gene ends were 0 bases for V and 5 bases for J; bases not matched to a gene: 10. The CDR3 has 16 amino acids. CDR1 SGHDT and CDR2 YYEEEE come from the germline V gene. Written as DNA, the CDR3 is TGTGCCAGCAGCTTGGGACCAGGGGGCACCAGTAACGAGCAGTACTTC. It encodes CASSLGPGGTSNEQYF.

The chain joins TRBV27 to TRBJ2-7, with a weak D call TRBD1 (6 bases). Looked up from germline, CDR1 is MNHEY and CDR2 is SMNVEV (reference sequence). Deletions cut 5 bases from V and 1 base from J, with 12 bases between. The CDR3 has 14 residues. CDR3 bases: TGTGCCAGCAGTCCCCGACAGGCGTCCTACGAGCAGTACTTC. As protein: CASSPRQASYEQYF.

This clone showed up just once. The chain is built from TRBV21-1 and TRBJ1-2; whether TRBD1, the table's D call, matches the DNA was not checked. TRBV21-1 constitutes a pseudogene. The CDR3 spans 16 residues. The CDR3 region has the DNA TGTGCCAGCAGCGACCGACCCTGCAGGGGTAACTATGGCTACACCTTC. The encoded protein is CASSDRPCRGNYGYTF.

The chain couples TRBV5-6 to TRBJ2-7; no definite D call. The germline V and J ends were trimmed by 7 bases and 3 bases, with 17 bases remaining between them. The CDR3 loop spans 14 amino acids. Germline CDR1 is SGHDT and CDR2 is YYEEEE. This CDR3 reads CASSGVGSFYEQYF. As DNA, the CDR3 is TGTGCCAGCTCGGGTGTTGGCAGCTTCTACGAGCAGTACTTC.

The chain recombines TRBV6-5 with TRBJ2-1, with D hard to call. This CDR3 has 13 residues. V dropped 7 bases and J dropped 4 bases, with 11 bases sitting between them. Per the germline V gene, CDR1 is MNHEY and CDR2 is SVGAGI. The CDR3 DNA reads TGTGCCAGCACCCAGGTGGGATACAATGAGCAGTTCTTC. The encoded protein is CASTQVGYNEQFF.

J is TRBJ2-5 and V is TRBV7-9, with D possibly matching TRBD2 (5 bases). Germline lookup yields CDR1 SEHNR and CDR2 FQNEAQ (reference sequence). This CDR3 is 14 amino acids long. V was shortened by 5 bases and J by 5 bases, with 15 bases between the two germline ends. As DNA, the CDR3 is TGTGCCAGCAGCCAAGCAGGCGGGCGCGAGACCCAGTACTTC. It codes for CASSQAGGRETQYF.

The V and J genes are TRBV7-6 and TRBJ1-2, with D hard to call. Germline CDR1 SGHVS, CDR2 FNYEAQ. V was cut by 1 base and J by 5 bases, with 8 bases left in between. The CDR3 is 13 amino acids. The CDR3 loop is CASSLGTGYGYTF. The CDR3 nucleotides read TGTGCCAGCAGCTTAGGGACGGGTTATGGCTACACCTTC.

This sequence joins TRBV9 and TRBJ2-5; D gene uncertain. This CDR3 contains 11 residues. Trimming pared 4 bases from V and 6 bases from J, leaving 7 bases between. In germline, CDR1 is SGDLS, CDR2 YYNGEE. The CDR3 DNA sequence: TGTGCCAGCAGCCCTGGACAGACCCAGTACTTC. Protein product: CASSPGQTQYF.

A few counts support this clone. The chain recombines TRBV2 with TRBJ1-3, with D uncertain. From germline, CDR1 is SNHLY and CDR2 FYNNEI. V dropped 4 bases and J dropped 2 bases, with 15 bases sitting between them. This CDR3 has 16 amino acids. CDR3 DNA: TGTGCCAGCAGTGCGGAAAACAGTCACACTGGAAACACCATATATTTT. Protein sequence: CASSAENSHTGNTIYF.

The J gene is TRBJ2-7, the V gene TRBV12-5; D may be TRBD1 or TRBD2 (5 bases each). The length of the CDR3 is 13 residues. Germline CDR1 is LGHNT and CDR2 is FRNRAP. Trimming pared 7 bases from V and 3 bases from J, leaving 13 bases between. The CDR3 bases are TGTGCTAGTGCTAGGGACGAAGTCTACGAGCAGTACTTC. The encoded protein is CASARDEVYEQYF. Filled out from reference TRBV12-5 and TRBJ2-7, the complete variable domain reads DARVTQTPRHKVTEMGQEVTMRCQPILGHNTVFWYRQTMMQGLELLAYFRNRAPLDDSGMPKDRFSAEMPDATLATLKIQPSEPRDSAVYFCASARDEVYEQYFGPGTRLTVT.

Details on this clone: One end of the junction is discordant with germline, which a read error may explain. At the DNA level, this CDR3 is encoded by other sequences in the same sample as well. The V gene is TRBV5-1, the J gene TRBJ2-7; 7 nucleotides line up with TRBD1. CDR1 and CDR2 (germline): SGHRS, YFSETQ. The CDR3 is 14 amino acids. This chain's CDR3 is CASSKGQNSYEQYF. CDR3 coding DNA: TGCGCCAGCAGCAAGGGACAGAATAGCTACGAGCAATACTTC.

The sample holds a few counts of this clone. The chain employs TRBV10-3 and TRBJ1-6; perhaps TRBD1 as D (5 bases). V gave up 0 bases and J gave up 8 bases, with 17 bases separating them. This CDR3 contains 17 residues. Germline V gives CDR1 ENHRY, CDR2 SYGVKD. The CDR3 sequence is CAISESTGPGFDSPLHF. In DNA, the CDR3 is TGTGCCATCAGTGAGTCAACGGGACCAGGATTTGATTCACCCCTCCACTTT.

The sample holds one count of this clone. V usage is TRBV7-6 and J usage is TRBJ1-2; D is possibly TRBD1 (6 bases). Germline assignment: CDR1 SGHVS and CDR2 FNYEAQ. The CDR3 totals 14 residues. V lost 5 bases and J lost 3, with 13 bases in between. CDR3 DNA sequence: TGTGCCAGCAGCCCGCCTGGGGGCTACTATGGCTACACCTTC. Translated: CASSPPGGYYGYTF. Together with reference TRBV7-6 and TRBJ1-2, the CDR3 gives the full variable domain: GAGVSQSPRYKVTKRGQDVALRCDPISGHVSLYWYRQALGQGPEFLTYFNYEAQQDKSGLPNDRFSAERPEGSISTLTIQRTEQRDSAMYRCASSPPGGYYGYTFGSGTRLTVV.

V and J are TRBV18 and TRBJ2-2; D is unresolved. Per the germline V gene, CDR1 is KGHSH and CDR2 is LQKENI. The V end was cut by 3 bases, the J end by 4 bases, with 3 bases between. This CDR3 has 12 amino acids. The CDR3 DNA is TGTGCCAGCTCACCGTCCACCGGGGAGCTGTTTTTT. It is translated as CASSPSTGELFF.

The V gene is TRBV5-1, the J gene TRBJ2-1; the D gene is possibly TRBD1 (5 bases). The germline V and J ends were trimmed by 2 bases and 6 bases, with 12 bases remaining between them. This CDR3 comprises 14 residues. Germline CDR1 is SGHRS and CDR2 is YFSETQ. CDR3 sequence: CASSLGAVSNEQFF. The CDR3 DNA is TGCGCCAGCAGCTTAGGGGCTGTCAGCAATGAGCAGTTCTTC.

The chain's CDR3 is CASSLGTTNEKLFF. CDR3 nucleotides: TGTGCCAGCAGCTTAGGGACAACTAATGAAAAACTGTTTTTT. The rearrangement uses TRBV7-6 and TRBJ1-4; D gene ambiguous. The length of the CDR3 is 14 residues. V dropped 1 base and J dropped 0 bases, with 3 bases sitting between them. Germline V CDR1 and CDR2: SGHVS, FNYEAQ.

V gene TRBV5-4 combines with J gene TRBJ1-2, with TRBD1 matching over 12 bases. The ends lost 4 bases at V and 7 bases at J; junction bases unmatched: 11. Germline V gene data show CDR1 as SGHNT and CDR2 as YYREEE (reference sequence). The CDR3 covers 16 residues. In DNA, the CDR3 is TGTGCCAGCAGCCCGGGACAGGGGGCGTATGCTGGTGGCTACACCTTC. Its protein is CASSPGQGAYAGGYTF. Variable domain in full (rest from reference TRBV5-4 and TRBJ1-2): ETGVTQSPTHLIKTRGQQVTLRCSSQSGHNTVSWYQQALGQGPQFIFQYYREEENGRGNFPPRFSGLQFPNYSSELNVNALELDDSALYLCASSPGQGAYAGGYTFGSGTRLTVV.

Worth noting for this clone: The junction and the germline gene differ at one end; a read error may be behind it. V usage is TRBV10-3 and J usage is TRBJ1-1, with unresolved D. Per germline, CDR1 ENHRY and CDR2 SYGVKD. The CDR3 covers 11 residues. CDR3 in amino acids: CAISESREASF. DNA of the CDR3: TGTGCCATCAGTGAGTCGAGAGAAGCTTCCTTT.

This chain links TRBV5-4 with TRBJ2-3; 8 bases match TRBD2. This CDR3 is 14 amino acids long. V gave up 4 bases and J gave up 2 bases; unmatched junction bases: 3. CDR1 is SGHNT, CDR2 YYREEE, per germline (reference sequence). CDR3 amino acids: CASSRAGDTDTQYF. The CDR3 nucleotides read TGTGCCAGCAGCCGAGCGGGGGACACAGATACGCAGTATTTT.

The chain employs TRBV5-5 and TRBJ2-6; 8 bases agree with TRBD1. With 3 bases clipped from V and 10 bases from J, the junction kept 9 bases outside the gene matches. From germline, CDR1 is SGHKS and CDR2 YYEKEE (reference sequence). This CDR3 comprises 15 residues. CDR3 DNA: TGTGCCAGCAGCTCAGGACAGGGCAAGGTAAACGTCCTGACTTTC. This sequence encodes CASSSGQGKVNVLTF.

The chain uses TRBV25-1 and TRBJ2-7; either TRBD1 or TRBD2 may fit D (5 bases each). Germline CDR1 reads MGHDK; CDR2 reads SYGVNS. V was shortened by 9 bases and J by 5 bases, with 14 bases between the two germline ends. This CDR3 has 12 amino acids. The CDR3 reads CARDGTDHEQYF. CDR3 sequence (DNA): TGTGCCAGGGACGGGACGGACCACGAGCAGTACTTC.

V and J are TRBV10-2 and TRBJ2-1; the D gene is possibly TRBD1 (5 bases). CDR3 length: 12 residues. The V and J ends lost 5 bases and 9 bases respectively, with 11 bases between them. CDR1 is WSHSY, CDR2 SAAADI, per germline. CDR3 residues: CASSLTAGEQFF. The CDR3 DNA is TGCGCCAGCAGTTTGACAGCTGGTGAGCAGTTCTTC.

This chain joins TRBV29-1 and TRBJ1-5; the match to TRBD1 covers 9 bases. In germline, CDR1 is SQVTM, CDR2 ANQGSEA. Germline trimming cut 7 bases from V and 5 bases from J; bases unmatched to any gene: 6. The CDR3 has 13 amino acids. CDR3 DNA: TGCAGCGGTGGACAGGGGCGAGATCAGCCCCAGCATTTT. Protein: CSGGQGRDQPQHF.

The J gene is TRBJ2-4, the V gene TRBV5-5; D remains ambiguous. Germline V CDR1 and CDR2: SGHKS, YYEKEE (reference sequence). The CDR3 runs to 13 residues. The V end was cut by 0 bases, the J end by 5 bases, with 6 bases between. The CDR3 sequence: CASSLGSENIQYF. The CDR3 DNA follows: TGTGCCAGCAGCTTGGGTTCGGAAAACATTCAGTACTTC. The full variable domain, its missing parts supplied by reference TRBV5-5 and TRBJ2-4, is DAGVTQSPTHLIKTRGQQVTLRCSPISGHKSVSWYQQVLGQGPQFIFQYYEKEERGRGNFPDRFSARQFPNYSSELNVNALLLGDSALYLCASSLGSENIQYFGAGTRLSVL.

This chain uses TRBV11-3 with TRBJ2-1; 13 bases fit TRBD2. CDR1 is SGHNT, CDR2 YENEEA, per germline. This CDR3 comprises 16 residues. V lost 0 bases, J lost 4 bases, and 0 bases stayed unmatched. The CDR3 protein is CASSLETSGGYNEQFF. The CDR3 nucleotides read TGTGCCAGCAGCTTAGAGACTAGCGGGGGGTACAATGAGCAGTTCTTC.

The chain uses TRBV19 and TRBJ2-1, with TRBD2 as a possible D gene (6 bases). The V and J ends lost 7 bases and 9 bases respectively, with 16 bases between them. Germline CDR1 reads LNHDA; CDR2 reads SQIVND (reference sequence). The CDR3 runs to 13 residues. CDR3 region: CASKRGSAGEQFF. CDR3 nucleotides: TGTGCCAGTAAACGGGGGTCTGCTGGTGAGCAGTTCTTC.

This sequence joins TRBV5-1 and TRBJ1-2; D gene unclear. Between the trimmed V and J ends, which lost 0 bases and 4 bases, there was a span of 7 bases. CDR3 length: 13 residues. Germline CDR1 reads SGHRS; CDR2 reads YFSETQ. CDR3 in DNA: TGCGCCAGCAGCTTGGAACGGCCCTATGGCTACACCTTC. Encoded protein: CASSLERPYGYTF.

Turning to this clone: Other nucleotide sequences from this sample produce the same CDR3. This rearrangement joins TRBV9 to TRBJ1-2; unclear D gene. The V and J ends lost 1 base and 3 bases respectively, with 10 bases between them. Germline V lookup: CDR1 SGDLS, CDR2 YYNGEE. This CDR3 has 14 residues. The CDR3: CASSVTTGHYGYTF. In DNA, the CDR3 is TGTGCCAGCAGCGTAACGACCGGCCACTATGGCTACACCTTC.